Following are 5 T cell receptor beta chains from one sample sequenced in a study of T cells after yellow fever vaccination. TCRdb reprocessed the 5' RACE reads with MiXCR, giving one entry per CDR3 protein. Seen here are approximately 300,000 distinct CDR3 sequences, around 10% observed once, and the top ten hold about 3%. Sequenced here: CD4+ T cells sorted from PBMCs, sampled 45 days after the yellow fever booster vaccination. The receptor set was obtained from a man aged 18 to 30 who received the YFV17D yellow fever vaccine.

The rearrangement joins TRBV12-3 or TRBV12-4 to TRBJ2-3, with 9 bases identical to TRBD1. The CDR3 loop spans 13 amino acids. The ends lost 8 bases at V and 6 bases at J; junction bases unmatched: 6. The CDR3 loop is CASEQGARDTQYF. The CDR3 DNA follows: TGTGCCAGCGAACAGGGGGCGCGTGATACGCAGTATTTT.

This rearrangement joins TRBV7-9 to TRBJ1-1; tentative D call: TRBD1 (6 bases). V was pared by 6 bases and J by 6 bases, with 20 bases between. CDR3 length: 15 amino acids. Germline lookup yields CDR1 SEHNR and CDR2 FQNEAQ (reference sequence). CDR3 protein: CASSLRGGRSSEAFF. CDR3 DNA: TGTGCCAGCAGTCTAAGGGGGGGAAGGAGCTCTGAAGCTTTCTTT.

The rearrangement links TRBV2 to TRBJ1-3, with unresolved D. Per germline, CDR1 SNHLY and CDR2 FYNNEI. CDR3 size: 12 residues. Deletions cut 6 bases from V and 8 bases from J, with 11 bases between. The CDR3 spells CASSLTRDTIYF. DNA of the CDR3: TGTGCCAGCAGCCTCACCCGGGACACCATATATTTT.

This chain uses TRBV29-1 with TRBJ1-3; possibly TRBD1 for D (6 bases). Trimming stripped 7 bases from V and 3 bases from J, with 13 bases between. The CDR3 consists of 13 residues. Germline assignment: CDR1 SQVTM and CDR2 ANQGSEA. CDR3 bases: TGCAGCGCCCGGCAGGGGCTTGGAAACACCATATATTTT. Translated, it gives CSARQGLGNTIYF.

This clonotype was detected a few times. The V gene is TRBV5-1, the J gene TRBJ2-1; 12 positions match TRBD2. The V segment lost 2 bases and the J segment 6 bases; nucleotides outside the gene matches: 3. Germline CDR1 reads SGHRS; CDR2 reads YFSETQ. CDR3 length: 15 amino acids. The CDR3 nucleotides are TGCGCCAGCAGCTTCGGGGGACTAGCGGGCAATGAGCAGTTCTTC. It yields the protein CASSFGGLAGNEQFF.